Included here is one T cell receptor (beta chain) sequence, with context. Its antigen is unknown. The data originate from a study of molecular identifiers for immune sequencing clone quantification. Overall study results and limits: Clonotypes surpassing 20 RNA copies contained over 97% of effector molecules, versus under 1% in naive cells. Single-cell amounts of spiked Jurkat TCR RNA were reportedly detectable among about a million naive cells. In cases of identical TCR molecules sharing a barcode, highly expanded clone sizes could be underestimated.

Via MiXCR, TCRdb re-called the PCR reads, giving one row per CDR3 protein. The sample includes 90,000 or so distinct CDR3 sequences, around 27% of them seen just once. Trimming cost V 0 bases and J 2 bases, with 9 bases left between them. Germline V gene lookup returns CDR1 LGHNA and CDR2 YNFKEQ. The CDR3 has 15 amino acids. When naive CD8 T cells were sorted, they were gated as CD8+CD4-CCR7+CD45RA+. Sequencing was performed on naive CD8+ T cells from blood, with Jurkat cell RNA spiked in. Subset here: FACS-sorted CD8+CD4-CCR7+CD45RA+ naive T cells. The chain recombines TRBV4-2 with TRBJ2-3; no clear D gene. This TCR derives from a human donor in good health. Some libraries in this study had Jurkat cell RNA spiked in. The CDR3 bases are TGTGCCAGCAGCCAAGATGTGTCCAACACAGATACGCAGTATTTT. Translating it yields CASSQDVSNTDTQYF.